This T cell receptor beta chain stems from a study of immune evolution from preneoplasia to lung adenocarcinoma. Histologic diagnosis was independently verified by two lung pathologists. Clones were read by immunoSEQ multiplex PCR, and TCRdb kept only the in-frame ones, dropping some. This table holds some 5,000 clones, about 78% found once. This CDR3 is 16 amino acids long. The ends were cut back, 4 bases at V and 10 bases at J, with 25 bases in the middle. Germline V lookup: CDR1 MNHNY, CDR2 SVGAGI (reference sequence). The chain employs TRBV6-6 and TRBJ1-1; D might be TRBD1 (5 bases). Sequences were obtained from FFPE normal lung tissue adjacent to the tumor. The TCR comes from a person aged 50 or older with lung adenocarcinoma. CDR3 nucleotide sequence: TGTGCCAGCAGTTCCTCCGTCGCTCAAGGTATTGGGGCAGCTTTCTTT. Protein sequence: CASSSSVAQGIGAAFF.